Below, 26 T cell receptor beta chains from the same sample are listed, as sequenced in a study of OX40 agonist ivuxolimab in advanced cancers. The library was made by the immunoSEQ multiplex PCR assay. TCRdb retrieved this table from immuneACCESS and kept in-frame rearrangements only. Not all clones are present; in checked studies, unresolved V genes account for under half, and no reason is known for the remainder. The sample table records 70,000 to 75,000 clones; about 82% of these occur just once. Approximately 5.6% of the sample lies in the top ten. Sequencing was performed on CD4+ or CD8+ T cells sorted from blood, taken in a trial of the OX40 agonist ivuxolimab. The source is an adult with an advanced solid tumor such as melanoma, head and neck, liver or kidney cancer.

The rearrangement joins TRBV7-2 to TRBJ2-5; perhaps TRBD2 as D (6 bases). This CDR3 has 14 amino acids. Trimming cost V 6 bases and J 5 bases, with 16 bases left between them. Germline V gives CDR1 SGHTA, CDR2 FQGNSA. CDR3 sequence (DNA): TGTGCCAGCAGACGGGACTCCTCCGGGGAGACCCAGTACTTC. Translating it yields CASRRDSSGETQYF. The complete variable domain, with remaining parts taken from reference TRBV7-2 and TRBJ2-5, reads GAGVSQSPSNKVTEKGKDVELRCDPISGHTALYWYRQSLGQGLEFLIYFQGNSAPDKSGLPSDRFSAERTGGSVSTLTIQRTQQEDSAVYLCASRRDSSGETQYFGPGTRLLVL.

The J gene is TRBJ2-3, the V gene TRBV19; 10 bases align to TRBD2. The CDR3 is made up of 17 amino acids. Per germline, CDR1 LNHDA and CDR2 SQIVND (reference sequence). With 5 bases clipped from V and 5 bases from J, the junction kept 13 bases outside the gene matches. CDR3 nucleotides: TGTGCCAGTAGTGCGCTGGGACTAGCGCGCGTGATAGATACGCAGTATTTT. Its protein product is CASSALGLARVIDTQYF.

The V and J genes are TRBV5-1 and TRBJ2-3; 7 bases agree with TRBD2. V lost 4 bases and J lost 6; bases outside the gene matches: 5. The CDR3 loop spans 13 amino acids. In germline, CDR1 is SGHRS, CDR2 YFSETQ. For the CDR3, the DNA is TGCGCCAGCAGCGTGGGGGGGACGGATACGCAGTATTTT. As protein: CASSVGGTDTQYF.

V usage is TRBV11-2 and J usage is TRBJ1-6; 7 bases match TRBD1. The germline gives CDR1 SGHAT, CDR2 FQNNGV. The ends lost 5 bases at V and 3 bases at J; junction bases unmatched: 4. The CDR3 covers 15 residues. In nucleotides, the CDR3 is TGTGCCAGCAGCCAGCGGGACAGCTATAATTCACCCCTCCACTTT. Translating it yields CASSQRDSYNSPLHF.

The V gene is TRBV28, the J gene TRBJ2-5, with TRBD2 as a possible D gene (5 bases). This CDR3 has 13 residues. Deletions cut 3 bases from V and 5 bases from J, with 10 bases between. Germline V gene sequence: CDR1 MDHEN, CDR2 SYDVKM. The CDR3 is CASSLGVWETQYF. CDR3 DNA sequence: TGTGCCAGCAGTTTGGGAGTTTGGGAGACCCAGTACTTC. Filled out from reference TRBV28 and TRBJ2-5, the complete variable domain reads DVKVTQSSRYLVKRTGEKVFLECVQDMDHENMFWYRQDPGLGLRLIYFSYDVKMKEKGDIPEGYSVSREKKERFSLILESASTNQTSMYLCASSLGVWETQYFGPGTRLLVL.

The chain is built from TRBV28 and TRBJ1-5; D gene ambiguous. The V and J ends lost 3 bases and 14 bases respectively, with 11 bases between them. This CDR3 has 11 residues. CDR1 is MDHEN and CDR2 is SYDVKM in the germline V gene. The CDR3 nucleotides read TGTGCCAGCAGTTTTGCCCGGACGAAGCATTTT. This sequence encodes CASSFARTKHF.

The chain uses TRBV27 and TRBJ1-4, with D maybe TRBD1 (5 bases). Deletions cut 3 bases from V and 8 bases from J, with 13 bases between. CDR1 and CDR2 (germline): MNHEY, SMNVEV (reference sequence). The CDR3 spans 14 residues. The CDR3 nucleotides read TGTGCCAGCAGTTTCCGGGGGGGAGGCGAAAAACTGTTTTTT. Its translation is CASSFRGGGEKLFF.

The chain recombines TRBV6-1 with TRBJ1-2; tentatively, D is TRBD1 (6 bases). V was cut by 7 bases and J by 3 bases, with 12 bases left in between. The CDR3 consists of 13 residues. In germline, CDR1 is MNHNS, CDR2 SASEGT. In DNA, the CDR3 is TGTGCCAGCAACGGACAGAACGACTATGGCTACACCTTC. The encoded protein is CASNGQNDYGYTF.

There are a few counts of this clone. The chain recombines TRBV30 with TRBJ1-1; D remains ambiguous. This CDR3 has 13 residues. Germline loops: CDR1 GTSNPN, CDR2 SVGIG (reference sequence). V lost 1 base, J lost 4 bases, and 10 bases lay in between. The CDR3 reads CAWSEQSLTEAFF. The CDR3 DNA is TGTGCCTGGAGTGAACAGAGCCTCACTGAAGCTTTCTTT.

V gene TRBV5-5 combines with J gene TRBJ2-5, with D perhaps TRBD1 or TRBD2 (6 bases each). The CDR3 runs 15 residues. Per germline, CDR1 SGHKS and CDR2 YYEKEE (reference sequence). Trimming left V 1 base short and J 0 bases short, with 10 bases between. CDR3 residues: CASSLWGDNQETQYF. CDR3 coding DNA: TGTGCCAGCAGCTTGTGGGGGGACAACCAAGAGACCCAGTACTTC.

This clone has just one count. V usage is TRBV5-6 and J usage is TRBJ1-2; 11 bases line up with TRBD1. Germline lookup yields CDR1 SGHDT and CDR2 YYEEEE. The CDR3 contains 17 residues. V shed 2 bases and J 4 bases; nucleotides not matched to a gene: 10. CDR3 DNA: TGTGCCAGCAGCTTTTTCGACGGGACAGGGGGTGTCTATGGCTACACCTTC. Its translation is CASSFFDGTGGVYGYTF.

J is TRBJ2-1 and V is TRBV5-4, with 9 positions matching TRBD2. Per germline, CDR1 SGHNT and CDR2 YYREEE (reference sequence). V lost 4 bases, J lost 5 bases, and 10 bases stayed unmatched. The CDR3 totals 16 residues. The CDR3 DNA reads as TGTGCCAGCAGCCAACCTCTAGCGGGACTTAACAATGAGCAGTTCTTC. It specifies CASSQPLAGLNNEQFF.

The CDR3 DNA reads as TGTGCCAGCAATAAGGGAAATTCACCCCTCCACTTT. This translates into CASNKGNSPLHF. The J gene is TRBJ1-6, the V gene TRBV6-5; D ambiguous. The ends were cut back, 7 bases at V and 7 bases at J, with 8 bases in the middle. This CDR3 spans 12 amino acids. Germline V gene data show CDR1 as MNHEY and CDR2 as SVGAGI.

This chain joins TRBV29-1 and TRBJ2-1, with D maybe TRBD2 (6 bases). The CDR3 spans 13 residues. Per the germline V gene, CDR1 is SQVTM and CDR2 is ANQGSEA. V shed 2 bases and J shed 6 bases, with 11 bases lying between them. The CDR3 nucleotides are TGCAGCGTTGAATCTGGGCGGGGCAATGAGCAGTTCTTC. It encodes CSVESGRGNEQFF.

The chain joins TRBV7-9 to TRBJ2-1; 10 nucleotides align to TRBD2. The CDR3 has 17 residues. Germline V gene data show CDR1 as SEHNR and CDR2 as FQNEAQ (reference sequence). V trimming: 1 base; J trimming: 5 bases; junction bases outside the gene matches: 8. CDR3 nucleotide sequence: TGTGCCAGCAGCTTAGTTGGTAGCGGGAGGTTCCACAATGAGCAGTTCTTC. It is translated as CASSLVGSGRFHNEQFF.

The gene calls are TRBV28 and TRBJ2-1; TRBD2 aligns across 8 bases. Germline V lookup: CDR1 MDHEN, CDR2 SYDVKM. The V and J ends lost 5 bases and 4 bases, in that order; junction bases with no gene match: 10. The length of the CDR3 is 16 residues. CDR3 nucleotides: TGTGCCAGCAGTCCCCGAGCTAGCGGGTCTTACAATGAGCAGTTCTTC. It yields the protein CASSPRASGSYNEQFF. Full variable domain (rest looked up from reference TRBV28 and TRBJ2-1): DVKVTQSSRYLVKRTGEKVFLECVQDMDHENMFWYRQDPGLGLRLIYFSYDVKMKEKGDIPEGYSVSREKKERFSLILESASTNQTSMYLCASSPRASGSYNEQFFGPGTRLTVL.

This clone was observed a single time. V gene TRBV4-1 combines with J gene TRBJ2-5; 12 bases map to TRBD2. This CDR3 spans 17 amino acids. V was pared by 0 bases and J by 4 bases, with 6 bases of the junction left unmatched. Germline CDR1 is MGHRA and CDR2 is YSYEKL. The CDR3 is CASSQDGPGLAGETQYF. The CDR3, as DNA: TGCGCCAGCAGCCAAGATGGGCCGGGACTAGCGGGAGAGACCCAGTACTTC.

This chain links TRBV30 with TRBJ1-1; a possible D gene is TRBD1 (5 bases). V lost 4 bases, J lost 1 base, and 13 bases lay in between. Germline CDR1 and CDR2: GTSNPN and SVGIG (reference sequence). The CDR3 length is 14 residues. The CDR3 DNA sequence: TGTGCCTGGATTACGGGGCGGGCGAACACTGAAGCTTTCTTT. As protein: CAWITGRANTEAFF.

This chain links TRBV12-5 with TRBJ1-2; D might be TRBD1 (5 bases). The V and J ends lost 0 bases and 0 bases respectively, with 14 bases between them. The length of the CDR3 is 17 residues. The germline CDR1 and CDR2 sequences are LGHNT and FRNRAP. CDR3 nucleotide sequence: TGTGCTAGTGGTTTGGTGGGACCGGATAAATCTAACTATGGCTACACCTTC. This gives the protein CASGLVGPDKSNYGYTF.

Worth noting for this clone: Other DNA sequences in this specimen translate into the identical CDR3. This rearrangement joins TRBV6-6 to TRBJ2-2, with D perhaps being TRBD1 or TRBD2 (6 bases each). The germline CDR1 and CDR2 sequences are MNHNY and SVGAGI (reference sequence). The CDR3 spans 16 residues. Trimming shortened V by 5 bases and J by 2 bases, and 15 bases separated the two germline ends. CDR3 in amino acids: CASSTTSGGNTGELFF. DNA of the CDR3: TGTGCCAGCAGTACCACCTCCGGGGGCAACACCGGGGAGCTGTTTTTT.

This sequence joins TRBV14 and TRBJ2-7; D is undetermined. The V end was cut by 0 bases, the J end by 2 bases, with 14 bases between. CDR1 is SGHDN and CDR2 is FVKESK in the germline V gene. The CDR3 length is 16 residues. DNA for the CDR3: TGTGCCAGCAGCCAAGATCGCAGGCCCCTGCCCTACGAGCAGTACTTC. It yields the protein CASSQDRRPLPYEQYF.

The V gene is TRBV14, the J gene TRBJ2-2; a weak D match, TRBD1 (7 bases). Trimming took off 0 bases at V and 3 bases at J, with 14 bases between the two ends. Per the germline V gene, CDR1 is SGHDN and CDR2 is FVKESK. This CDR3 is 17 amino acids long. CDR3 sequence (DNA): TGTGCCAGCAGCCAAGACTTGGGCAGGGGGGACACCGGGGAGCTGTTTTTT. Its protein is CASSQDLGRGDTGELFF.

This clone occurred a few times. V and J are TRBV28 and TRBJ2-7; TRBD2 might be the D (5 bases). Germline CDR1 reads MDHEN; CDR2 reads SYDVKM. The CDR3 runs 16 residues. V was trimmed by 1 base and J by 0 bases, leaving 13 bases between them. The CDR3 nucleotides are TGTGCCAGCAGTTTATTGGGGAGCCGAAGCTCCTACGAGCAGTACGTC. Residues: CASSLLGSRSSYEQYV.

The genes are TRBV10-3 and TRBJ2-7; D is uncertain. Trimming shortened V by 0 bases and J by 3 bases, and 9 bases separated the two germline ends. Germline CDR1 is ENHRY and CDR2 is SYGVKD. CDR3 length: 14 amino acids. Here the CDR3 DNA reads TGTGCCATCAGTGAGTCATCCCAGGACTACGAGCAGTACGTC. This translates into CAISESSQDYEQYV.

The gene calls are TRBV6-5 and TRBJ2-7, with D perhaps assigned TRBD1 or TRBD2 (6 bases each). CDR1 is MNHEY and CDR2 is SVGAGI in the germline V gene. This CDR3 region has 14 residues. V was cut by 6 bases and J by 3 bases, with 15 bases left in between. CDR3 region: CASSSGDFRYEQYF. CDR3 sequence (DNA): TGTGCCAGCAGCTCAGGGGACTTCCGCTACGAGCAGTACTTC.

V usage is TRBV7-6 and J usage is TRBJ1-3, with 8 bases identical to TRBD1. The CDR3 is made up of 13 amino acids. The germline CDR1 and CDR2 sequences are SGHVS and FNYEAQ. V lost 2 bases, J lost 16 bases, and 10 bases stayed unmatched. The DNA for the CDR3 is TGTGCCAGCAGCTTATCACTAACAGGGGACAGGTATTTT. It translates to CASSLSLTGDRYF.